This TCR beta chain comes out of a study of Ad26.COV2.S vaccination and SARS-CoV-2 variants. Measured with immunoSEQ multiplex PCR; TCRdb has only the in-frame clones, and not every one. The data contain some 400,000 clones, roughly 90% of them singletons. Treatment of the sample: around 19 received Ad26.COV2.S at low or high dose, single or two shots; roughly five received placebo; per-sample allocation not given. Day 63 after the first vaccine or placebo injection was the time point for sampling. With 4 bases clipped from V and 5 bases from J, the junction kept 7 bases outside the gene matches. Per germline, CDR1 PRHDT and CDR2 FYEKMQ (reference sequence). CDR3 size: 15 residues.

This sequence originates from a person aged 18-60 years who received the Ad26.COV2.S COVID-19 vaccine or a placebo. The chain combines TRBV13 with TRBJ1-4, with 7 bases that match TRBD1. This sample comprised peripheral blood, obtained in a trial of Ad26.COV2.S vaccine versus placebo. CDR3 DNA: TGTGCCAGCAGCTCATTCCCGGGACAGAATGAAAAACTGTTTTTT. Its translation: CASSSFPGQNEKLFF.